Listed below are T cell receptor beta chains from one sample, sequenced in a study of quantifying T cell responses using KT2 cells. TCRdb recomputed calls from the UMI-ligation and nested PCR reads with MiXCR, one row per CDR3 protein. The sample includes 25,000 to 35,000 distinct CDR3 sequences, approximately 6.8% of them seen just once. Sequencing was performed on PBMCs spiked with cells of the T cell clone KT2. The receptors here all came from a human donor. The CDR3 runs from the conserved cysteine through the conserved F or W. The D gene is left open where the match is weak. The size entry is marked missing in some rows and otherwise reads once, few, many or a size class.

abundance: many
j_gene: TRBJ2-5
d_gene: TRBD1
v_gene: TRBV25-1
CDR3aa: CASSENKGQGVEETQYF
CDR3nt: TGTGCCAGCAGTGAAAATAAGGGACAGGGAGTAGAAGAGACCCAGTACTTC

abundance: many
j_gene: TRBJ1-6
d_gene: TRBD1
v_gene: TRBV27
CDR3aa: CASRLGQGPSPLHF
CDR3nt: TGTGCCAGCAGATTAGGACAGGGCCCATCGCCCCTCCACTTT

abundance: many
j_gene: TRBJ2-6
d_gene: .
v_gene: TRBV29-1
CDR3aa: CSVDGTGANVLTF
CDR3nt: TGCAGCGTTGATGGGACCGGGGCCAACGTCCTGACTTTC

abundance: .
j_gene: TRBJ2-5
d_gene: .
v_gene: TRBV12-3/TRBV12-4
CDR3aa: CASSLGLAPGLYQETQYF
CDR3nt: TGTGCCAGCAGTTTAGGATTAGCGCCAGGATTGTACCAAGAGACCCAGTACTTC

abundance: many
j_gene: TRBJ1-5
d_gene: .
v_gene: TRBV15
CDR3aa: CATSRGTASNQPQHF
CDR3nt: TGTGCCACCAGCCGCGGGACCGCTAGCAATCAGCCCCAGCATTTT

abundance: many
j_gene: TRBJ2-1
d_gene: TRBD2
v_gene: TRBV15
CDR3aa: CATSRTGTSGSEQFF
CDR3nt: TGTGCCACCAGCAGGACCGGGACTAGCGGATCGGAGCAGTTCTTC

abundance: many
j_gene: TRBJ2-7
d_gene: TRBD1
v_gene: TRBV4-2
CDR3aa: CASSQPGTGSYEQYF
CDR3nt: TGTGCCAGCAGCCAACCCGGGACAGGTTCCTACGAGCAGTACTTC

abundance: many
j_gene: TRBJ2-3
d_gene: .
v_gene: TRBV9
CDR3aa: CASSVEGRHMTDTQYF
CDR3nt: TGTGCCAGCAGCGTAGAAGGACGGCATATGACAGATACGCAGTATTTT

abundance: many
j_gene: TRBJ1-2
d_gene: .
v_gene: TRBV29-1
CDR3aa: CSVRRGDGYTF
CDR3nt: TGCAGCGTGAGACGAGGGGATGGCTACACCTTC

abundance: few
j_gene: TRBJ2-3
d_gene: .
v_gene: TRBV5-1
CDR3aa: CASSPGTFTDTQYF
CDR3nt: TGCGCCAGCAGCCCCGGGACTTTCACAGATACGCAGTATTTT

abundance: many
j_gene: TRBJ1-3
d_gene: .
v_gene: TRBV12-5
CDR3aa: CASGLVQGISGNTIYF
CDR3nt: TGTGCTAGTGGTTTGGTCCAGGGAATCTCTGGAAACACCATATATTTT

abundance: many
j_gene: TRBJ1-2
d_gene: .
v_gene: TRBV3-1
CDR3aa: CASSQDLGGPGYTF
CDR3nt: TGTGCCAGCAGCCAAGATCTGGGGGGCCCTGGCTACACCTTC

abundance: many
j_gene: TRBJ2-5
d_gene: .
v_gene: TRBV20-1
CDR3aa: CSAQRSTTQETQYF
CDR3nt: TGCAGTGCTCAGAGATCTACTACTCAAGAGACCCAGTACTTC

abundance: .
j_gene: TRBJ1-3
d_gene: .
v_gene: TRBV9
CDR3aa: CASSDRIGNTIYF
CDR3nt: TGTGCCAGCAGCGACAGGATTGGAAACACCATATATTTT

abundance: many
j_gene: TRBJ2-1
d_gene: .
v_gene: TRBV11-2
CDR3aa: CASSNFYNEQFF
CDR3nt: TGTGCCAGCTCAAACTTCTACAATGAGCAGTTCTTC

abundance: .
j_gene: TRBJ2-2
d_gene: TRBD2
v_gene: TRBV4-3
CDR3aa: CASSQSLAEDSTGELFF
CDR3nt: TGCGCCAGCAGCCAAAGTCTAGCGGAAGATAGCACCGGGGAGCTGTTTTTT

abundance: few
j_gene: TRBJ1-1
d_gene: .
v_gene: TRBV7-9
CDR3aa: CASSSSDGGWTEAFF
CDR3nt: TGTGCCAGCAGCTCATCCGATGGGGGGTGGACTGAAGCTTTCTTT

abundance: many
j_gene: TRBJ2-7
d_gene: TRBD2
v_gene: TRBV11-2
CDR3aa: CASSLDPYRTSGQYF
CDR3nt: TGTGCCAGCAGCTTAGATCCCTATCGGACTAGCGGGCAGTACTTC

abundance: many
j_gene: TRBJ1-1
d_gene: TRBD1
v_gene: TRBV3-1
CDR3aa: CASSTDRQNTEAFF
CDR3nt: TGTGCCAGCAGCACGGACAGGCAGAACACTGAAGCTTTCTTT

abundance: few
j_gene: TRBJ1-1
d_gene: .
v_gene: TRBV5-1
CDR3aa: CASSLKPAGTHEAFF
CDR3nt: TGCGCCAGCAGCTTGAAACCGGCCGGGACCCATGAAGCTTTCTTT

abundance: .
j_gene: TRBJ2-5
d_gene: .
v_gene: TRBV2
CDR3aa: CASSEGGQRQETQYF
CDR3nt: TGTGCCAGCAGTGAGGGGGGCCAGCGGCAAGAGACCCAGTACTTC

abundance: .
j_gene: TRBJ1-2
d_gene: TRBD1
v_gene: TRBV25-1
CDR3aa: CATTGTGRNNYGYTF
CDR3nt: TGTGCCACCACCGGGACAGGCAGAAATAACTATGGCTACACCTTC

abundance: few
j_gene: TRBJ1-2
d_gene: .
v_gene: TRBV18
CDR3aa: CASSPGDGYTF
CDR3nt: TGTGCCAGCTCACCGGGTGATGGCTACACCTTC

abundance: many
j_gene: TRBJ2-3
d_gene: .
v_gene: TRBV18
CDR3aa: CASSDGHSSTDTQYF
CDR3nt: TGTGCCAGCTCCGACGGGCACAGTAGCACAGATACGCAGTATTTT

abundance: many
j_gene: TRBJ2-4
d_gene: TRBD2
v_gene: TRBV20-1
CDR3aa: CSARVRGDGQDIQYF
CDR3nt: TGCAGTGCTAGGGTGCGGGGGGACGGGCAAGACATTCAGTACTTC

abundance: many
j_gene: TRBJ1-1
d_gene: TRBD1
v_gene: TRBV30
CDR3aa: CAWKGDRGLSEAFF
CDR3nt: TGTGCCTGGAAAGGGGACAGGGGGTTGTCTGAAGCTTTCTTT

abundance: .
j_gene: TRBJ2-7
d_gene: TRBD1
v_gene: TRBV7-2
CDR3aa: CASSRGQGTYEQYF
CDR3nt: TGTGCCAGCAGCCGAGGACAGGGTACCTACGAGCAGTACTTC